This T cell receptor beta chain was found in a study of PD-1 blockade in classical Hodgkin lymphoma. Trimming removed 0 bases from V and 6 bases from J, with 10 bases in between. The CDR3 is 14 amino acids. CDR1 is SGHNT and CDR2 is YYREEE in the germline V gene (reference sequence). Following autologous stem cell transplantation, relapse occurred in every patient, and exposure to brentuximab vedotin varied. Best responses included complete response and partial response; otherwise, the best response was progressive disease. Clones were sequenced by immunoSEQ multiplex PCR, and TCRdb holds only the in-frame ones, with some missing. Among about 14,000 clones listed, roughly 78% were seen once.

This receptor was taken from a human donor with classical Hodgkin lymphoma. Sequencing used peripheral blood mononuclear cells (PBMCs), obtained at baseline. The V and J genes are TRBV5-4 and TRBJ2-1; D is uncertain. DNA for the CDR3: TGTGCCAGCAGCTTGGGACCCGGCCCCAATGAGCAGTTCTTC. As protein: CASSLGPGPNEQFF.